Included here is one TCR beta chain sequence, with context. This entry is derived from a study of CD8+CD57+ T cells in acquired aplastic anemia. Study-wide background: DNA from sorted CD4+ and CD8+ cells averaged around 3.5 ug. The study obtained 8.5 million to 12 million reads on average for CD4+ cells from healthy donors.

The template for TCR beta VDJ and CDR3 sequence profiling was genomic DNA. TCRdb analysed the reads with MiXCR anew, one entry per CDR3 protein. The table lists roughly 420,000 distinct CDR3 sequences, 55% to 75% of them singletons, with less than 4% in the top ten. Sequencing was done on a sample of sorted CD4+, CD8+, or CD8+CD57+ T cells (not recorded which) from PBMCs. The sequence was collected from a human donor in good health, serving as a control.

The CDR3 sequence is CAISQGLSDEKLFF. Written as DNA, the CDR3 is TGTGCCATCAGTCAGGGTTTGAGTGATGAAAAACTGTTTTTT. The chain is built from TRBV10-3 and TRBJ1-4; a possible D gene is TRBD1 (5 bases). The V gene's germline CDR1 is ENHRY and CDR2 SYGVKD. Trimming stripped 5 bases from V and 6 bases from J, with 13 bases between. This CDR3 is 14 amino acids long.